The TCR beta chain described here comes from a study of T cells expressing NK-cell markers. Study-level results: In six donors, dominant NKG2C+ clonotypes were about 1.0-7.0% of CD8+ T cells.

With regard to this clonotype: Its antigen is not known.

TCRdb re-called the 5' RACE reads and shows each CDR3 protein once, DNA omitted. This sample's clone table lists roughly 160,000 distinct CDR3 sequences. The CDR3 is made up of 15 amino acids. The V gene's germline CDR1 is PRHDT and CDR2 FYEKMQ (reference sequence). The V gene is TRBV13, the J gene TRBJ2-5; TCRdb returns TRBD1, unconfirmable since there is no DNA. The receptor comes from a man aged 18 to 69 in good health. Sequenced input: blood T cells: a sorted CD56 or NKG2C T cell subset, CD4+ or CD8+ T cells, or bulk PBMC T cells (not recorded which). CDR3 protein: CASSLRPGGQETQYF.